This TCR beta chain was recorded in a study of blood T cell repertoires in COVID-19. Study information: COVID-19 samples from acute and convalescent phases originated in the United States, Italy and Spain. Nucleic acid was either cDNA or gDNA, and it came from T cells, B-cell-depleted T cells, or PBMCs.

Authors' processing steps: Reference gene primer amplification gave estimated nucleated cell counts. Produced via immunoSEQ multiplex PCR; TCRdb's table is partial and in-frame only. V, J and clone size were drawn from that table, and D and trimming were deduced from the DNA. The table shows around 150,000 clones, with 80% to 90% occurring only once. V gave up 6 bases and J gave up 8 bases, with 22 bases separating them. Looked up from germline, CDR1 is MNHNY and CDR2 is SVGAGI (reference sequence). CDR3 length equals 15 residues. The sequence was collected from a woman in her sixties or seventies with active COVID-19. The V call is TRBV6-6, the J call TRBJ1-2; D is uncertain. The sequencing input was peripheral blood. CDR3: CASSPPTTSTEGYTF. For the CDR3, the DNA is TGTGCCAGCAGCCCTCCGACAACGTCGACGGAAGGCTACACCTTC.